The TCR beta chain under discussion was sequenced for a study of cytomegalovirus exposure and HLA in healthy donors. The CDR3 totals 15 residues. CDR1 and CDR2 (germline): SGDLS, YYNGEE. J gave up 9 bases and V 0 bases, and 7 bases lay outside the gene matches. This clone was picked up a small number of times. No antigen is known for it. Study-wide points: Sequencing depth across donors, presence/absence analyses assumed, was roughly uniform.

PCR involved 60 Vbeta and 13 Jbeta primers. Profiled with immunoSEQ multiplex PCR; TCRdb holds only in-frame clones, not every one. The table records approximately 180,000 clones, over 65% of them present only once. The TCR originated in a young woman in good health and CMV-seropositive. This chain joins TRBV9 and TRBJ2-1; TRBD1 agrees at 9 bases. The sequencing sample was made of PBMCs. CDR3: CASSVGGTGFTEQFF. CDR3 coding DNA: TGTGCCAGCAGCGTAGGGGGGACAGGGTTTACTGAGCAGTTCTTC. Drawing the rest from reference TRBV9 and TRBJ2-1, the complete variable domain is DSGVTQTPKHLITATGQRVTLRCSPRSGDLSVYWYQQSLDQGLQFLIQYYNGEERAKGNILERFSAQQFPDLHSELNLSSLELGDSALYFCASSVGGTGFTEQFFGPGTRLTVL.